The clone carrying this TCR beta chain appeared a single time. Produced via immunoSEQ multiplex PCR; TCRdb's table is partial and in-frame only. The table has more than 100,000 clones, over 75% seen once. This entry belongs to a study of T cell responses to AZD1222 COVID-19 vaccine. The junction had 12 bases not matched to a gene; V was cut back by 11 bases and J by 4 bases. Germline V gene data show CDR1 as ENHRY and CDR2 as SYGVKD. The CDR3 is made up of 14 amino acids. Sequencing used peripheral blood, obtained on day 0 of AZD1222 vaccination. The sequence was collected from an adult in good health. This chain joins TRBV10-3 and TRBJ1-2, with 8 positions matching TRBD1. Here the CDR3 DNA reads TGTGCCTCAAACCCCGGACAGGGAAGCTATGGCTACACCTTC. It is translated as CASNPGQGSYGYTF.